The sample holds a few counts of the clone carrying this TCR beta chain. Its antigen is currently unknown. The data stem from a study of blood T cells in healthy people across ages. Points from the study as a whole: Diversity of TCR beta correlated strongly with naive T cell percentage. Any changes in expanded clonotypes were possibly confounded, as donor CMV status remained unknown.

Through a sample-barcoded 5' primer and a J-beta primer mix, a second PCR was run for about 6 to 12 cycles. Researchers report that each sample yielded at least 3 million CDR3-containing paired-end reads. TCRdb reanalysed the 5' RACE reads using MiXCR and keeps one entry per CDR3 protein. The sample holds 710,000 or so distinct CDR3 sequences, about 20% seen once. Sequenced material: blood. This clonotype was sampled from a man between 65 and 85 years old in good health.

The CDR3 DNA is TGTGCCAGCAGTTTACCCTGGGGGGAACGGTTTCAGTACTTC. Its protein product is CASSLPWGERFQYF. The V and J genes are TRBV28 and TRBJ2-7; tentatively, D is TRBD2 (6 bases). CDR1 is MDHEN, CDR2 SYDVKM, per germline. V was trimmed by 2 bases and J by 10 bases, leaving 18 bases between them. The CDR3 totals 14 residues.